The count of the clone carrying this T cell receptor beta chain is one. The antigen is not known. The CDR3 sequence is 14 residues long. The germline gives CDR1 LNHDA, CDR2 SQIVND (reference sequence). V was trimmed by 10 bases and J by 0 bases, leaving 12 bases between them. TCRdb's copy holds only in-frame clones and misses some; the assay was immunoSEQ multiplex PCR. The repertoire holds about 130,000 clones, with 90% as singletons. This specimen belongs to a study of T cell responses to AZD1222 COVID-19 vaccine. General study findings and limits: The number of AZD1222 recipients seropositive at baseline was only six. All repertoire sampling was performed exclusively after the peak T cell response.

The chain is built from TRBV19 and TRBJ2-2; tentative D call: TRBD1 (6 bases). Sequencing was performed on peripheral blood, taken on day 0 of MenACWY control vaccination. The sequence derives from an adult in good health. CDR3 nucleotide sequence: TGTGCCATCCGCAGGGGTTCGAACACCGGGGAGCTGTTTTTT. As protein: CAIRRGSNTGELFF.